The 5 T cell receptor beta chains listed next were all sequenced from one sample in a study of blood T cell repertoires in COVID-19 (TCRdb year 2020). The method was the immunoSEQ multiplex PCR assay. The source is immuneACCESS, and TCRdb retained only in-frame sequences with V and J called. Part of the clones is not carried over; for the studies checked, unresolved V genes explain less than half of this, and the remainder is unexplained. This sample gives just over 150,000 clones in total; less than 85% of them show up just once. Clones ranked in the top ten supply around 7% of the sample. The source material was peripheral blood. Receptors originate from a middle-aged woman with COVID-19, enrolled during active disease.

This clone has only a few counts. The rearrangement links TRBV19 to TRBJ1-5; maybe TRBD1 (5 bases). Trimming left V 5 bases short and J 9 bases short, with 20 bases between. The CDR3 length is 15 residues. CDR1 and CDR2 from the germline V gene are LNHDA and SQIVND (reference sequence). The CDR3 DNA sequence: TGTGCCAGTAGTGAGTCAGCAGGGCTCGAGAGGCCCCAGCATTTT. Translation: CASSESAGLERPQHF.

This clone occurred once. The CDR3 loop is CASSAGTSRYEQYF. CDR3 in DNA: TGTGCCAGCAGCGCCGGGACATCCCGCTACGAGCAGTACTTC. This chain connects TRBV27 to TRBJ2-7; possible D gene TRBD1, 6 bases. Germline CDR1 and CDR2: MNHEY and SMNVEV (reference sequence). The V end lost 6 bases, the J end lost 3 bases, and 15 bases lay between the germline ends. The length of the CDR3 is 14 residues.

The CDR3 region has the DNA TGTGCCAGCATAGGAGGAAACACTGAAGCTTTCTTT. Protein: CASIGGNTEAFF. J is TRBJ1-1 and V is TRBV6-5, with unresolved D. This CDR3 is built from 12 residues. The germline CDR1 and CDR2 sequences are MNHEY and SVGAGI. Trimming took 7 bases from V and 2 from J, leaving 8 bases between them.

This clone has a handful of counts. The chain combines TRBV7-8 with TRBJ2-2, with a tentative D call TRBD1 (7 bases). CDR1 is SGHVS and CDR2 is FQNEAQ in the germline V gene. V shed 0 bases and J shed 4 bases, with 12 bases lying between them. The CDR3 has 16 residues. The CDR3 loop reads CASSLALQGGTGELFF. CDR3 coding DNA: TGTGCCAGCAGCTTAGCCCTCCAGGGGGGCACCGGGGAGCTGTTTTTT.

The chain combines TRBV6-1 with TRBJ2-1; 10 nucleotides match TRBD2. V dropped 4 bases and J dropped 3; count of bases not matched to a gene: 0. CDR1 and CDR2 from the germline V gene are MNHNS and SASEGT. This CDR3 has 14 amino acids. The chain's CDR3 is CASSVAGGYNEQFF. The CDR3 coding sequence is TGTGCCAGCAGTGTAGCGGGAGGCTACAATGAGCAGTTCTTC.